These 25 T cell receptor beta chains were all obtained from the same sample, sequenced in a study of graft-versus-host responses after intestinal transplantation. Generated by immunoSEQ multiplex PCR, the TCRdb table keeps only in-frame clones and is missing some. The sample carries just under 100,000 clones, 80% to 95% recorded once. Sequencing was performed on PBMCs, taken roughly 410 days after intestinal transplant. The receptors derive from a human patient who received an intestinal transplant, so some T cells may come from the graft donor.

This chain connects TRBV29-1 to TRBJ2-2; 8 nucleotides align to TRBD1. Germline CDR1 reads SQVTM; CDR2 reads ANQGSEA. The ends lost 0 bases at V and 8 bases at J; junction bases unmatched: 8. The CDR3 loop spans 15 amino acids. The CDR3 bases are TGCAGCGTTGAAGATCCCGGACAGGGAACGGGGGAGCTGTTTTTT. Protein: CSVEDPGQGTGELFF.

This chain connects TRBV25-1 to TRBJ2-5, with D possibly matching TRBD1 (5 bases). The CDR3 contains 14 residues. Trimming shortened V by 2 bases and J by 5 bases, and 12 bases separated the two germline ends. Germline assignment: CDR1 MGHDK and CDR2 SYGVNS. CDR3: CASSEPRRVETQYF. The CDR3 DNA reads as TGTGCCAGCAGTGAACCCCGCAGGGTGGAGACCCAGTACTTC.

J is TRBJ2-1 and V is TRBV9, with 7 bases identical to TRBD2. Losses at the gene ends were 0 bases for V and 4 bases for J; bases not matched to a gene: 7. CDR1 is SGDLS and CDR2 is YYNGEE in the germline V gene. The CDR3 totals 16 residues. Here the CDR3 reads CASSVATGGGYNEQFF. Here the CDR3 DNA reads TGTGCCAGCAGCGTAGCTACGGGGGGTGGATACAATGAGCAGTTCTTC.

V gene TRBV19 combines with J gene TRBJ2-5; a possible D gene is TRBD2 (6 bases). V was clipped by 5 bases and J by 5 bases, with 15 bases between them. From germline, CDR1 is LNHDA and CDR2 SQIVND (reference sequence). There are 14 residues in the CDR3. CDR3 residues: CASSPLVSGETQYF. The DNA for the CDR3 is TGTGCCAGTAGTCCCTTAGTGAGCGGGGAGACCCAGTACTTC.

The chain uses TRBV19 and TRBJ1-2; maybe TRBD1 (5 bases). The CDR3 runs 16 residues. Germline CDR1 LNHDA, CDR2 SQIVND (reference sequence). V shed 6 bases and J shed 3 bases, with 20 bases lying between them. The CDR3 DNA follows: TGTGCCAGTAGCACCTTCAGACCCGGGACGGACTATGGCTACACCTTC. Amino acid sequence: CASSTFRPGTDYGYTF.

This chain joins TRBV5-1 and TRBJ2-5; D ambiguous. There are 11 residues in the CDR3. The germline V gene has CDR1 SGHRS and CDR2 YFSETQ. V gave up 4 bases and J gave up 7 bases, with 8 bases separating them. The CDR3 DNA sequence: TGCGCCAGCAGCACGTCGGGGACCCAGTACTTC. This encodes CASSTSGTQYF.

The chain employs TRBV5-1 and TRBJ2-7, with D perhaps TRBD1 (6 bases). Trimming took off 3 bases at V and 4 bases at J, with 11 bases between the two ends. CDR1 and CDR2 from the germline V gene are SGHRS and YFSETQ. The CDR3 totals 13 residues. The CDR3 sequence: CASSSTGVYEQYF. DNA of the CDR3: TGCGCCAGCAGCTCGACAGGAGTATACGAGCAGTACTTC.

The chain combines TRBV7-9 with TRBJ1-1, with D perhaps TRBD1 (5 bases). Germline values: CDR1 SEHNR, CDR2 FQNEAQ (reference sequence). The CDR3 spans 14 residues. With 4 bases removed from V and 6 bases from J, the gap between germline ends came to 15 bases. CDR3 region: CASSWIRDLPEAFF. The CDR3 region has the DNA TGTGCCAGCAGCTGGATCCGGGACCTCCCTGAAGCTTTCTTT.

V is TRBV13 and J is TRBJ2-7; 7 bases match TRBD1. The CDR3 runs 14 residues. Germline values: CDR1 PRHDT, CDR2 FYEKMQ (reference sequence). Trimming at V came to 3 bases and at J to 3 bases, leaving 5 bases not matched to a gene. In nucleotides, the CDR3 is TGTGCCAGCAGCTTGCGAGGGACAGACTACGAGCAGTACTTC. This sequence encodes CASSLRGTDYEQYF.

To note about this clone: One junction end does not reproduce the germline sequence, and a read error may be involved. V is TRBV9 and J is TRBJ2-1, with 9 bases that match TRBD2. Germline CDR1 is SGDLS and CDR2 is YYNGEE. The CDR3 runs to 16 residues. CDR3 sequence reads: CASSGPGTSSHNEQFF. DNA of the CDR3: TGTGCCAGCAGCGGTCCCGGGACTAGCTCCCACAATGAGCAGTTCTTC.

The rearrangement links TRBV13 to TRBJ2-1; D uncertain. In germline, CDR1 is PRHDT, CDR2 FYEKMQ (reference sequence). V was pared by 5 bases and J by 4 bases, with 12 bases between. The CDR3 has 14 residues. The CDR3 is CASSPPLWYNEQFF. The CDR3 DNA reads TGTGCCAGCAGCCCCCCCCTCTGGTACAATGAGCAGTTCTTC.

This sequence joins TRBV13 and TRBJ1-1; possibly TRBD1 for D (5 bases). This CDR3 spans 13 amino acids. V was trimmed by 7 bases and J by 2 bases, leaving 11 bases between them. In germline, CDR1 is PRHDT, CDR2 FYEKMQ (reference sequence). The CDR3 loop is CASTTGRNTEAFF. The DNA for the CDR3 is TGTGCCAGCACCACGGGGCGTAACACTGAAGCTTTCTTT.

This chain's CDR3 is CASSPGQPLYSNQPQHF. DNA for the CDR3: TGTGCCAGCTCACCGGGACAGCCTCTATATAGCAATCAGCCCCAGCATTTT. The genes are TRBV18 and TRBJ1-5; 7 nucleotides match TRBD1. V dropped 3 bases and J dropped 0; count of bases not matched to a gene: 8. Per the germline V gene, CDR1 is KGHSH and CDR2 is LQKENI. The CDR3 contains 17 residues.

V and J are TRBV25-1 and TRBJ1-1, with a weak D call TRBD1 (5 bases). Trimming left V 4 bases short and J 8 bases short, with 14 bases between. Looked up from germline, CDR1 is MGHDK and CDR2 is SYGVNS. The CDR3 sequence is 13 residues long. CDR3 sequence (DNA): TGTGCCAGCAGTGGAGCAGGGTTCGTCGAAGCTTTCTTT. Translation: CASSGAGFVEAFF. The whole variable domain, remainder taken from reference TRBV25-1 and TRBJ1-1, is EADIYQTPRYLVIGTGKKITLECSQTMGHDKMYWYQQDPGMELHLIHYSYGVNSTEKGDLSSESTVSRIRTEHFPLTLESARPSHTSQYLCASSGAGFVEAFFGQGTRLTVV.

The chain couples TRBV5-1 to TRBJ1-1; weak D call: TRBD1 (6 bases). CDR1 is SGHRS and CDR2 is YFSETQ in the germline V gene. CDR3 length: 13 amino acids. The ends were cut back, 7 bases at V and 1 base at J, with 11 bases in the middle. CDR3 sequence: CASGQGSNTEAFF. DNA for the CDR3: TGCGCCAGCGGCCAGGGGTCGAACACTGAAGCTTTCTTT.

This clone was counted only a few times. The gene calls are TRBV19 and TRBJ1-2; D call uncertain. The ends were cut back, 3 bases at V and 5 bases at J, with 7 bases in the middle. Germline assignment: CDR1 LNHDA and CDR2 SQIVND (reference sequence). This CDR3 contains 12 residues. In DNA, the CDR3 is TGTGCCAGTAGTATTCCACCATATGGCTACACCTTC. It is translated as CASSIPPYGYTF.

Concerning this clone itself: Given the absence of the conserved phenylalanine or tryptophan at the CDR3 end, a read error is likely. This chain joins TRBV7-9 and TRBJ1-2; TRBD1 matches 7 bases. V trimming: 4 bases; J trimming: 3 bases; junction bases outside the gene matches: 8. Per germline, CDR1 SEHNR and CDR2 FQNEAQ (reference sequence). The length of the CDR3 is 15 residues. The CDR3 region is CASSWTPGGDYGYTL. The DNA of the CDR3 is TGTGCCAGCAGCTGGACCCCAGGGGGTGACTATGGCTACACCCTC.

V and J are TRBV25-1 and TRBJ1-6, with D possibly matching TRBD1 (5 bases). Germline loops: CDR1 MGHDK, CDR2 SYGVNS. V dropped 1 base and J dropped 7 bases, with 11 bases sitting between them. The CDR3 contains 15 residues. The chain's CDR3 is CASSESVRANSPLHF. The CDR3 DNA reads TGTGCCAGCAGTGAATCTGTCAGGGCAAATTCACCCCTCCACTTT.

The gene calls are TRBV5-1 and TRBJ2-5; maybe TRBD2 (7 bases). This CDR3 region has 15 residues. CDR1 is SGHRS and CDR2 is YFSETQ in the germline V gene. V shed 4 bases and J shed 4 bases, with 17 bases lying between them. The CDR3 region has the DNA TGCGCCAGCAGCACCCCTGGGAGGGGGTCAGAGACCCAGTACTTC. This translates into CASSTPGRGSETQYF.

The chain combines TRBV7-9 with TRBJ1-2; TRBD1 agrees at 9 bases. V shed 5 bases and J 8 bases; nucleotides not matched to a gene: 12. The germline V gene has CDR1 SEHNR and CDR2 FQNEAQ (reference sequence). The CDR3 extends over 15 amino acids. CDR3 sequence reads: CASSPPGTGNWGYTF. CDR3 in DNA: TGTGCCAGCAGCCCTCCCGGGACAGGGAACTGGGGCTACACCTTC.

This chain uses TRBV5-4 with TRBJ1-3; TRBD1 might be the D (5 bases). Germline-derived CDR1 and CDR2 are SGHNT and YYREEE (reference sequence). The CDR3 loop spans 13 amino acids. Trimming pared 0 bases from V and 4 bases from J, leaving 5 bases between. CDR3 nucleotides: TGTGCCAGCAGCTTGGACAGGGGAAACACCATATATTTT. Translating it yields CASSLDRGNTIYF.

The genes are TRBV13 and TRBJ1-1, with 12 positions matching TRBD1. This CDR3 has 14 residues. Germline CDR1 is PRHDT and CDR2 is FYEKMQ (reference sequence). V shed 5 bases and J 4 bases; nucleotides not matched to a gene: 2. CDR3 protein: CASSRDRGPTEAFF. DNA for the CDR3: TGTGCCAGCAGCCGGGACAGGGGGCCCACTGAAGCTTTCTTT. The full variable domain, completed using reference TRBV13 and TRBJ1-1, is AAGVIQSPRHLIKEKRETATLKCYPIPRHDTVYWYQQGPGQDPQFLISFYEKMQSDKGSIPDRFSAQQFSDYHSELNMSSLELGDSALYFCASSRDRGPTEAFFGQGTRLTVV.

V gene TRBV18 combines with J gene TRBJ1-1; 7 nucleotides agree with TRBD1. Germline CDR1 reads KGHSH; CDR2 reads LQKENI. V shed 5 bases, J shed 1 base, and the junction held 10 bases outside the gene matches. CDR3 size: 16 residues. CDR3 DNA sequence: TGTGCCAGCTCAGTCTACGGACAGGCCCAGAACACTGAAGCTTTCTTT. This sequence encodes CASSVYGQAQNTEAFF.

The J gene is TRBJ2-7, the V gene TRBV6-5, with TRBD1 identical over 7 bases. CDR1 and CDR2 from the germline V gene are MNHEY and SVGAGI. The length of the CDR3 is 13 residues. V lost 5 bases and J lost 2; bases outside the gene matches: 3. CDR3 region: CASSADRAYEQYF. Here the CDR3 DNA reads TGTGCCAGCAGTGCCGACAGGGCCTACGAGCAGTACTTC.

The rearrangement uses TRBV11-1 and TRBJ1-1; the D gene is possibly TRBD1 (5 bases). This CDR3 region has 14 residues. CDR1 and CDR2 (germline): SGHAT, FQDESV (reference sequence). V dropped 5 bases and J dropped 3 bases, with 13 bases sitting between them. The CDR3 sequence: CASSRDGLYTEAFF. The DNA for the CDR3 is TGTGCCAGCAGCCGGGACGGACTATACACTGAAGCTTTCTTT.